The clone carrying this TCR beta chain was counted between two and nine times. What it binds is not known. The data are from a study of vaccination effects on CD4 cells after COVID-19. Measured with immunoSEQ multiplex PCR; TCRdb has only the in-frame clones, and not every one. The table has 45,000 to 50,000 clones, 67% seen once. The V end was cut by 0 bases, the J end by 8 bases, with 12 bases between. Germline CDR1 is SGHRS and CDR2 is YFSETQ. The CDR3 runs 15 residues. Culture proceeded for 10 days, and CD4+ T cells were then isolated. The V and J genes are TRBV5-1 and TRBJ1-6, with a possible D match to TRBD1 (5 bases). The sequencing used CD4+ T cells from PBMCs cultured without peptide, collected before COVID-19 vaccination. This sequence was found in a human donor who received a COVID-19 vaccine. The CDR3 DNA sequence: TGCGCCAGCAGCTTGGGGGCGGAGGGGTATTCACCCCTCCACTTT. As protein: CASSLGAEGYSPLHF.